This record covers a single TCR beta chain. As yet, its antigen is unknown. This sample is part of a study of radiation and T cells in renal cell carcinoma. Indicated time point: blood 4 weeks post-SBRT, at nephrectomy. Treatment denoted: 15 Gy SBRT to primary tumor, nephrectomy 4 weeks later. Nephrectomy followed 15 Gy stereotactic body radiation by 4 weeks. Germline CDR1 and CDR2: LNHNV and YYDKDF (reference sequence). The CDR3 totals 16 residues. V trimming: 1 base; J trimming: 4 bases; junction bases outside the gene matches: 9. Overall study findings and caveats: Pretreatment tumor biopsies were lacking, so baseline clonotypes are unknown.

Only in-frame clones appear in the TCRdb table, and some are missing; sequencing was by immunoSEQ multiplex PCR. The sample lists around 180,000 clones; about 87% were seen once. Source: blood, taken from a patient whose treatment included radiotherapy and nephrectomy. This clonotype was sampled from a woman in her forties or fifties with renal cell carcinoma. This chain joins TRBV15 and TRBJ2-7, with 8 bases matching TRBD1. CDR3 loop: CATSRATGQVGYEQYF. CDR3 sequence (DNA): TGTGCCACCAGCAGAGCTACGGGACAGGTGGGTTACGAGCAGTACTTC.